This T cell receptor beta chain came from a study of spatial heterogeneity in lung cancer. The overall study: For the average unique TCR and UMI combination, more than 8.5 occurrences appeared in raw reads. Study-level results: Among blood samples, ubiquitous expanded tumor TCRs appeared more at resection than at follow-up.

The CDR3 covers 15 residues. Germline CDR1 and CDR2: LNHDA and SQIVND (reference sequence). V lost 7 bases and J lost 7; bases outside the gene matches: 13. Each TCR cDNA molecule bore a unique molecular identifier. TCRdb re-called the 5' RACE reads through MiXCR, storing one row per CDR3 protein. This repertoire shows around 63,000 distinct CDR3 sequences, 7.5% to 9% found once; its top ten account for around 15%. Ten or more counts support this clonotype. The antigen is not known. As to time point: sample taken at primary tumor resection. The sequenced material consisted of unsorted whole RNA from tumor, nontumor lung or frozen PBMC. A total of around 67 untreated early-stage non-small cell lung cancer patients served as donors.

The input for sequencing was PBMCs, taken at surgery. The receptor was isolated from a female donor with early-stage non-small cell lung cancer. This chain uses TRBV19 with TRBJ2-3; 8 bases agree with TRBD2. CDR3 loop: CASTQDGTSGNTQYF. The DNA for the CDR3 is TGTGCCAGTACCCAAGACGGGACTAGTGGGAATACGCAGTATTTT. The whole variable domain, remainder taken from reference TRBV19 and TRBJ2-3, is DGGITQSPKYLFRKEGQNVTLSCEQNLNHDAMYWYRQDPGQGLRLIYYSQIVNDFQKGDIAEGYSVSREKKESFPLTVTSAQKNPTAFYLCASTQDGTSGNTQYFGPGTRLTVL.